The 9 T cell receptor beta chains given below trace back to one sample, sequenced in a study of cytomegalovirus exposure and HLA in healthy donors. Both 60 Vbeta primers and 13 Jbeta primers went into the PCR. Sequencing was performed with immunoSEQ multiplex PCR; in TCRdb, only in-frame clones are kept and a portion is missing. The sample yields 95,000 to 150,000 clones, more than 65% seen once. What was sequenced was PBMCs. The receptors come from a human donor in good health.

V is TRBV5-1 and J is TRBJ2-7; 9 positions match TRBD1. V shed 6 bases and J 4 bases; nucleotides not matched to a gene: 8. The V gene's germline CDR1 is SGHRS and CDR2 YFSETQ. The CDR3 runs to 14 residues. DNA of the CDR3: TGCGCCAGCACCCGAACAGGGGGCTTATACGAGCAGTACTTC. It encodes CASTRTGGLYEQYF.

In this sample, this clone turned up a few times. The chain combines TRBV28 with TRBJ1-5; D gene ambiguous. The CDR3 has 12 residues. Trimming took off 5 bases at V and 4 bases at J, with 6 bases between the two ends. Germline CDR1 reads MDHEN; CDR2 reads SYDVKM. The DNA for the CDR3 is TGTGCCAGCAGTCCCCCTAATCAGCCCCAGCATTTT. Translated, it gives CASSPPNQPQHF.

The chain carries TRBV4-1 and TRBJ2-2, with 15 bases lining up with TRBD2. The germline CDR1 and CDR2 sequences are MGHRA and YSYEKL. The CDR3 is 21 residues long. J gave up 4 bases and V 1 base, and 13 bases lay outside the gene matches. The CDR3 loop reads CASSQGALGLAGGKVTGELFF. DNA for the CDR3: TGCGCCAGCAGCCAAGGGGCTTTGGGACTAGCGGGAGGCAAGGTCACCGGGGAGCTGTTTTTT.

V is TRBV27 and J is TRBJ2-7, with D tentatively TRBD2 (5 bases). The CDR3 has 16 amino acids. Between the trimmed V and J ends, which lost 0 bases and 4 bases, there was a span of 16 bases. CDR1 MNHEY and CDR2 SMNVEV come from the germline V gene (reference sequence). CDR3: CASSLSVEASLYEQYF. The CDR3, as DNA: TGTGCCAGCAGTTTATCGGTGGAGGCTTCCCTTTACGAGCAGTACTTC.

The rearrangement uses TRBV19 and TRBJ1-2; 7 bases are a match to TRBD1. Trimming removed 7 bases from V and 1 base from J; junction bases left unmatched: 9. This CDR3 contains 15 residues. CDR1 LNHDA and CDR2 SQIVND come from the germline V gene (reference sequence). The CDR3 here is CASTPRDRFNYGYTF. The CDR3 coding sequence is TGTGCCAGTACCCCTAGGGACAGATTTAACTATGGCTACACCTTC.

The chain joins TRBV29-1 to TRBJ1-3, with D maybe TRBD1 (6 bases). The ends were cut back, 5 bases at V and 2 bases at J, with 13 bases in the middle. Germline assignment: CDR1 SQVTM and CDR2 ANQGSEA. The CDR3 totals 14 residues. The CDR3 reads CSVRNREPGNTIYF. For the CDR3, the DNA is TGCAGCGTTCGGAACAGGGAGCCTGGAAACACCATATATTTT.

The chain combines TRBV5-1 with TRBJ2-3, with a possible D match to TRBD2 (8 bases). Germline CDR1 is SGHRS and CDR2 is YFSETQ. The CDR3 totals 16 residues. V was clipped by 0 bases and J by 6 bases, with 17 bases between them. The CDR3: CASSLGSGSRGDTQYF. The CDR3, as DNA: TGCGCCAGCAGCTTGGGAAGCGGGAGCAGGGGGGATACGCAGTATTTT.

Only one count was recorded for this clone. This chain links TRBV7-6 with TRBJ1-1; the D gene is possibly TRBD1 (5 bases). The CDR3 sequence is 13 residues long. The V gene lost 6 bases and the J gene lost 3 bases, with 11 bases spanning the gap. Germline assignment: CDR1 SGHVS and CDR2 FNYEAQ. This chain's CDR3 is CASSPWGDTEAFF. In nucleotides, the CDR3 is TGTGCCAGCAGTCCCTGGGGGGACACTGAAGCTTTCTTT. The full variable domain, completed using reference TRBV7-6 and TRBJ1-1, is GAGVSQSPRYKVTKRGQDVALRCDPISGHVSLYWYRQALGQGPEFLTYFNYEAQQDKSGLPNDRFSAERPEGSISTLTIQRTEQRDSAMYRCASSPWGDTEAFFGQGTRLTVV.

The chain has TRBV28 and TRBJ2-5; tentative D call: TRBD2 (5 bases). The CDR3 covers 16 residues. The V and J ends lost 1 base and 2 bases respectively, with 14 bases between them. The V gene's germline CDR1 is MDHEN and CDR2 SYDVKM. This chain's CDR3 is CASSLSGLTNQETQYF. The CDR3 DNA reads as TGTGCCAGCAGTTTATCAGGCCTGACTAATCAAGAGACCCAGTACTTC.